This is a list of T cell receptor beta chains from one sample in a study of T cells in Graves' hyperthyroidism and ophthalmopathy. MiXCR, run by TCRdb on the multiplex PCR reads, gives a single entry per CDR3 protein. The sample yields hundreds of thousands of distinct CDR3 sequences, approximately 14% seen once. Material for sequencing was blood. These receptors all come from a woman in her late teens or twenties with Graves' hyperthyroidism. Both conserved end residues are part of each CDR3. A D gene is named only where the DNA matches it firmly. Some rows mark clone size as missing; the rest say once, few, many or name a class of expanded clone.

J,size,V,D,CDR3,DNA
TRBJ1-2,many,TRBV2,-,CASSEVPNYGYTF,TGTGCCAGCAGTGAGGTCCCTAACTATGGCTACACCTTC
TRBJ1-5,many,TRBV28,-,CASSPPGPPNQPQHF,TGTGCCAGCAGTCCACCGGGTCCCCCCAATCAGCCCCAGCATTTT
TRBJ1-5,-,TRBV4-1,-,CASSQVGPSNQSQHF,TGCGCCAGCAGCCAAGTCGGCCCGAGCAATCAGTCCCAGCATTTT
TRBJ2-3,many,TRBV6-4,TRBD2,CASSTSGGADTQYF,TGTGCCAGCAGTACTAGCGGGGGGGCAGATACGCAGTATTTT
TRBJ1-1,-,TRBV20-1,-,CSASGTTSSVSEAFF,TGCAGTGCTAGCGGGACAACTAGCAGCGTCTCTGAAGCTTTCTTT
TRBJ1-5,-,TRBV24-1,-,CATSGPDSSNQPQHF,TGTGCCACCAGTGGCCCCGACAGTAGCAATCAGCCCCAGCATTTT
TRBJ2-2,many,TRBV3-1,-,CASSLRRPGELFF,TGTGCCAGCAGCCTCCGGAGACCCGGGGAGCTGTTTTTT
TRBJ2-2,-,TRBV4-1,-,CASSHSAQRQPNTGELFF,TGCGCCAGCAGCCACTCGGCCCAGCGCCAACCGAACACCGGGGAGCTGTTTTTT
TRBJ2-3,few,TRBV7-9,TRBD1,CASSFDRGPADTQYF,TGTGCCAGCAGCTTCGACAGGGGGCCGGCAGATACGCAGTATTTT
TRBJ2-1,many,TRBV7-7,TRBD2,CASSTGLAGDYEQFF,TGTGCTAGCAGCACCGGACTAGCGGGGGACTATGAGCAGTTCTTC
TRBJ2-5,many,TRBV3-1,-,CASSQERDREETQYF,TGTGCCAGCAGCCAAGAACGAGACCGAGAAGAGACCCAGTACTTC
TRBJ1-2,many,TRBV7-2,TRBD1,CASNKQQGYYGYTF,TGTGCCAGCAACAAACAACAGGGGTACTATGGCTACACCTTC
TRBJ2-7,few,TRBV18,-,CASSPLRGEVYEQYF,TGTGCCAGCTCACCACTACGGGGAGAGGTCTACGAGCAGTACTTC
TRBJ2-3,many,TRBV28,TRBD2,CASSFIAGRLTDTQYF,TGTGCCAGCAGTTTTATAGCGGGACGTTTGACAGATACGCAGTATTTT
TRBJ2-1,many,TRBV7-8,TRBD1,CASRSWGTGGSTGNNEQFF,TGTGCCAGCAGGTCATGGGGGACAGGGGGCTCCACAGGGAACAATGAGCAGTTCTTC
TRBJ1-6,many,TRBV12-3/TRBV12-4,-,CASKDTSNSPLHF,TGTGCCAGCAAGGACACCAGTAATTCACCCCTCCACTTT
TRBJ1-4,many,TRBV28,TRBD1,CASSPGQGVPEKLFF,TGTGCCAGCAGCCCGGGACAGGGGGTCCCGGAAAAACTGTTTTTT
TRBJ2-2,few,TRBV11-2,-,CASSTPDPTDFNTGELFF,TGTGCCAGCAGCACGCCGGACCCAACCGACTTTAACACCGGGGAGCTGTTTTTT
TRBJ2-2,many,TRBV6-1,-,CASSAPGRDTGELFF,TGTGCCAGCAGTGCGCCGGGACGGGACACCGGGGAGCTGTTTTTT
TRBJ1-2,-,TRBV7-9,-,CASSLVGRQNYGYTF,TGTGCCAGCAGCTTAGTGGGTCGGCAGAACTATGGCTACACCTTC
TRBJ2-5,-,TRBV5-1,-,CASSLAGVNSETQYF,TGCGCCAGCAGCTTGGCCGGGGTAAATTCAGAGACCCAGTACTTC
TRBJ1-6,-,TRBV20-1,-,CSAMDTLNSPLHF,TGCAGTGCTATGGACACCCTAAATTCACCCCTCCACTTT
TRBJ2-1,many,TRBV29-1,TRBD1,CSARGGDRGLYNEQFF,TGCAGCGCGCGAGGTGGGGACAGGGGGCTCTACAATGAGCAGTTCTTC
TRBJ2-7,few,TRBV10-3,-,CAISDVGQSYEQYF,TGTGCCATCAGTGACGTTGGGCAATCCTACGAGCAGTACTTC
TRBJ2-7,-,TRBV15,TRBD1,CATSRNRGNPYEQYF,TGTGCCACCAGCAGAAACAGGGGGAACCCCTACGAGCAGTACTTC
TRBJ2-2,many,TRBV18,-,CASSPPPRPGTGELFF,TGTGCCAGCTCACCACCCCCGCGGCCGGGAACCGGGGAGCTGTTTTTT
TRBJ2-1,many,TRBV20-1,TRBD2,CSARDRERGIYNEQFF,TGCAGTGCTAGAGATCGAGAGCGGGGGATATACAATGAGCAGTTCTTC
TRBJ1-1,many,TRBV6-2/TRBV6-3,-,CATVRIMNTEAFF,TGTGCCACCGTAAGGATTATGAACACTGAAGCTTTCTTT
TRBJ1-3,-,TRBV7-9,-,CASSLGTEGNTIYF,TGTGCCAGCAGCCTCGGGACCGAGGGAAACACCATATATTTT
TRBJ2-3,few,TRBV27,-,CASSSGPGQTQYF,TGTGCCAGCAGTTCCGGCCCGGGACAAACGCAGTATTTT
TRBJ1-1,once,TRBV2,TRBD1,CASKTQGIPTEAFF,TGTGCCAGCAAGACACAGGGGATACCCACTGAAGCTTTCTTT
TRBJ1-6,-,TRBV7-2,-,CASSFPGRYSPLHF,TGTGCCAGCAGCTTCCCGGGACGTTATTCACCCCTCCACTTT
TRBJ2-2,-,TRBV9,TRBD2,CASSRLAGGKNTGELFF,TGTGCCAGCAGTCGACTAGCGGGAGGGAAGAACACCGGGGAGCTGTTTTTT
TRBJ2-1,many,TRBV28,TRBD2,CASSTAGLAGSDEQFF,TGTGCCAGCAGTACAGCGGGACTAGCGGGATCCGATGAGCAGTTCTTC
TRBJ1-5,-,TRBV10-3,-,CAISERSGTSGGDQPQHF,TGTGCCATCAGTGAGAGGTCAGGAACTTCCGGCGGGGATCAGCCCCAGCATTTT
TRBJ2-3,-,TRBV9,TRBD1,CASSVEGQSPDTQYF,TGTGCCAGCAGCGTAGAGGGACAGTCCCCAGATACGCAGTATTTT
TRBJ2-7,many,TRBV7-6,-,CASSLRQTYEQYF,TGTGCCAGCAGCTTACGTCAGACCTACGAGCAGTACTTC
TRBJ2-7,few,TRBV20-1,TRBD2,CSATQGTSGSSYEQYF,TGCAGTGCTACCCAAGGGACTAGCGGGAGCTCCTACGAGCAGTACTTC
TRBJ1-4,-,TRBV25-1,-,CASRDRYPEKLFF,TGTGCCAGCAGAGACAGATACCCTGAAAAACTGTTTTTT
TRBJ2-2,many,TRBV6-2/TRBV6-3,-,CASSYSSRSANTGELFF,TGTGCCAGCAGTTACTCTTCCAGGAGCGCGAACACCGGGGAGCTGTTTTTT
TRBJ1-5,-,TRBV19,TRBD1,CASRLTGRSNQPQHF,TGTGCCAGTAGGTTGACAGGGCGGAGCAATCAGCCCCAGCATTTT
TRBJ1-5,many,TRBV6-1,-,CASTNPTGLSNQPQHF,TGTGCCAGCACGAACCCTACAGGGTTGAGCAATCAGCCCCAGCATTTT
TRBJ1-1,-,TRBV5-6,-,CASSWRDFRVAFF,TGTGCCAGCAGCTGGAGGGACTTTCGAGTGGCTTTCTTT
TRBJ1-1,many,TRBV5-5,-,CASGGGVSNTEAFF,TGTGCCAGCGGAGGTGGGGTGTCGAACACTGAAGCTTTCTTT
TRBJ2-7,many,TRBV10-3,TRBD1,CAISPGQGSYEQYF,TGTGCCATCAGTCCGGGACAGGGGTCATACGAGCAGTACTTC
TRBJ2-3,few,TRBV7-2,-,CAWGLDTQYF,TGTGCCTGGGGTTTGGATACGCAGTATTTT
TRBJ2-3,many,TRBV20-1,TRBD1,CSASTNRGVTDTQYF,TGCAGTGCTAGTACCAACAGGGGAGTTACAGATACGCAGTATTTT
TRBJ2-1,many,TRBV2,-,CASSSTANEQFF,TGTGCCAGCAGTTCGACAGCGAATGAGCAGTTCTTC
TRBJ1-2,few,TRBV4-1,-,CASSPSWGAGYTF,TGCGCCAGCAGCCCCTCATGGGGGGCCGGCTACACCTTC
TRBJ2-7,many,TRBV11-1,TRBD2,CASSFPPRGPGTKFYYEQYF,TGTGCCAGCAGCTTTCCTCCCCGCGGACCCGGGACTAAATTTTACTACGAGCAGTACTTC
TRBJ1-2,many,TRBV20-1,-,CSARETRGYGYTF,TGCAGTGCTAGAGAGACGAGGGGTTATGGCTACACCTTC